Following are 29 T cell receptor beta chains from one sample sequenced in a study of OX40 agonist ivuxolimab in advanced cancers. TCRdb keeps only in-frame clones here, not all; method: immunoSEQ multiplex PCR. Of 70,000 to 75,000 clones detected, 92% appear once; the ten largest clones hold over 0.35%. The material sequenced was CD4+ or CD8+ T cells sorted from blood, taken in a trial of the OX40 agonist ivuxolimab. These receptors all stem from an adult with an advanced solid tumor such as melanoma, head and neck, liver or kidney cancer.

The rearrangement uses TRBV10-3 and TRBJ1-1; D ambiguous. The CDR3 runs to 13 residues. V shed 0 bases and J shed 1 base, with 3 bases lying between them. CDR1 is ENHRY, CDR2 SYGVKD, per germline. The CDR3 sequence: CAISESGNTEAFF. CDR3 in DNA: TGTGCCATCAGTGAGTCTGGGAACACTGAAGCTTTCTTT.

V is TRBV27 and J is TRBJ2-3, with D uncertain. This CDR3 is 14 amino acids long. Trimming pared 7 bases from V and 1 base from J, leaving 12 bases between. CDR1 and CDR2 (germline): MNHEY, SMNVEV (reference sequence). The CDR3 protein is CASTGSQGTDTQYF. The DNA of the CDR3 is TGTGCCAGCACCGGGTCCCAAGGCACAGATACGCAGTATTTT.

This sequence joins TRBV18 and TRBJ2-5; 8 bases align to TRBD1. The CDR3 runs 15 residues. Germline CDR1 KGHSH, CDR2 LQKENI. V gave up 3 bases and J gave up 1 base; unmatched junction bases: 4. CDR3 region: CASSPPGQAQETQYF. In DNA form, the CDR3 reads TGTGCCAGCTCACCCCCGGGACAGGCCCAAGAGACCCAGTACTTC.

The chain is built from TRBV10-3 and TRBJ2-3, with 9 bases fitting TRBD2. The germline V gene has CDR1 ENHRY and CDR2 SYGVKD. The CDR3 totals 15 residues. J lost 2 bases, V lost 5 bases, and 5 bases had no gene match. The CDR3, as DNA: TGTGCCATCAGTAAGACTAGCGGCTCCACAGATACGCAGTATTTT. Its translation: CAISKTSGSTDTQYF.

The gene calls are TRBV27 and TRBJ2-7; TRBD1 or TRBD2 may be the D gene (6 bases each). CDR1 MNHEY and CDR2 SMNVEV come from the germline V gene (reference sequence). V was pared by 5 bases and J by 4 bases, with 12 bases between. The CDR3 is 13 amino acids. The CDR3 reads CASSPEGGYEQYF. As DNA, the CDR3 is TGTGCCAGCAGTCCTGAAGGGGGGTACGAGCAGTACTTC.

V and J are TRBV18 and TRBJ1-1, with D possibly being TRBD1 (5 bases). This CDR3 has 15 residues. Germline V gene data show CDR1 as KGHSH and CDR2 as LQKENI. The ends were cut back, 2 bases at V and 5 bases at J, with 15 bases in the middle. The CDR3 nucleotides are TGTGCCAGCTCACCATATCCCACCAGGGATACTGAAGCTTTCTTT. Protein: CASSPYPTRDTEAFF.

The rearrangement uses TRBV7-2 and TRBJ2-1; TRBD2 agrees at 12 bases. This CDR3 is built from 15 residues. The junction had 4 bases not matched to a gene; V was cut back by 3 bases and J by 7 bases. The germline gives CDR1 SGHTA, CDR2 FQGNSA. The CDR3 spells CASSLFGTSGNEQFF. DNA for the CDR3: TGTGCCAGCAGCTTGTTTGGGACTAGCGGGAATGAGCAGTTCTTC.

The sample holds one count of this clone. The chain has TRBV7-8 and TRBJ2-2; unclear D gene. The CDR3 has 16 residues. Germline V lookup: CDR1 SGHVS, CDR2 FQNEAQ. Trimming took off 1 base at V and 2 bases at J, with 11 bases between the two ends. The CDR3, as DNA: TGTGCCAGCAGCTTAGTCCTCGCGATTAACACCGGGGAGCTGTTTTTT. Translating gives CASSLVLAINTGELFF.

V usage is TRBV7-2 and J usage is TRBJ1-1; no firm D call. Germline V gene data show CDR1 as SGHTA and CDR2 as FQGNSA. Deletions cut 5 bases from V and 0 bases from J, with 13 bases between. CDR3 length: 15 residues. This CDR3 reads CASSLVPGLNTEAFF. The CDR3 region has the DNA TGTGCCAGCAGCCTAGTCCCGGGTTTGAACACTGAAGCTTTCTTT.

CDR3 amino acids: CASSPQLSAETQYF. CDR3 nucleotides: TGTGCCAGCAGCCCGCAGCTAAGTGCAGAGACCCAGTACTTC. The chain uses TRBV7-2 and TRBJ2-5; D is ambiguous. Germline V CDR1 and CDR2: SGHTA, FQGNSA. CDR3 length: 14 residues. V was trimmed by 5 bases and J by 4 bases, leaving 14 bases between them.

The chain links TRBV7-2 to TRBJ2-6, with 8 bases identical to TRBD1. The CDR3 sequence is 18 residues long. V shed 2 bases and J 3 bases; nucleotides not matched to a gene: 9. Germline CDR1 reads SGHTA; CDR2 reads FQGNSA. In nucleotides, the CDR3 is TGTGCCAGCAGCTTACGCAGACAGGGGTTGGGTGGGGCCAACGTCCTGACTTTC. Protein sequence: CASSLRRQGLGGANVLTF.

The J gene is TRBJ2-7, the V gene TRBV30, with TRBD2 matching 9 bases. CDR1 GTSNPN and CDR2 SVGIG come from the germline V gene (reference sequence). V was pared by 4 bases and J by 10 bases, with 11 bases of the junction left unmatched. The CDR3 extends over 13 amino acids. CDR3: CAWNLGLASLQYF. DNA for the CDR3: TGTGCCTGGAACTTAGGACTAGCGTCTTTACAGTACTTC. Using reference TRBV30 and TRBJ2-7 for the parts outside the CDR3, the full variable domain is SQTIHQWPATLVQPVGSPLSLECTVEGTSNPNLYWYRQAAGRGLQLLFYSVGIGQISSEVPQNLSASRPQDRQFILSSKKLLLSDSGFYLCAWNLGLASLQYFGPGTRLTVT.

This rearrangement joins TRBV30 to TRBJ1-2; D may be TRBD1 (5 bases). Germline V lookup: CDR1 GTSNPN, CDR2 SVGIG (reference sequence). The CDR3 covers 13 residues. Trimming removed 3 bases at V and 4 bases at J, with 12 bases between. The CDR3 DNA is TGTGCCTGGAGCCCTACAGGACCCTATGGCTACACCTTC. As protein: CAWSPTGPYGYTF.

This clone was observed a handful of times. The V gene is TRBV4-1, the J gene TRBJ2-1; 12 nucleotides match TRBD2. Germline V gene lookup returns CDR1 MGHRA and CDR2 YSYEKL. The CDR3 consists of 17 residues. Trimming cost V 0 bases and J 6 bases; bases outside gene matches: 6. CDR3 amino acids: CASSQEGLAGGRNEQFF. The CDR3 region has the DNA TGCGCCAGCAGCCAAGAGGGGCTAGCGGGAGGGCGCAATGAGCAGTTCTTC.

The gene calls are TRBV10-3 and TRBJ1-1; no definite D call. Germline V gene lookup returns CDR1 ENHRY and CDR2 SYGVKD. The CDR3 has 15 residues. The V gene lost 4 bases and the J gene lost 2 bases, with 14 bases spanning the gap. CDR3: CAISGRGGPNTEAFF. The CDR3 DNA reads TGTGCCATCAGTGGACGAGGCGGTCCCAACACTGAAGCTTTCTTT.

The chain links TRBV27 to TRBJ2-6, with D unclear. The germline V gene encodes CDR1 MNHEY and CDR2 SMNVEV (reference sequence). Trimming stripped 10 bases from V and 4 bases from J, with 11 bases between. CDR3 length equals 13 residues. CDR3: CATRSNGANVLTF. Here the CDR3 DNA reads TGTGCCACCCGGTCGAACGGGGCCAACGTCCTGACTTTC.

This sequence joins TRBV18 and TRBJ2-5, with D possibly being TRBD1 (5 bases). Germline V CDR1 and CDR2: KGHSH, LQKENI. V dropped 0 bases and J dropped 4 bases, with 9 bases sitting between them. The CDR3 is 14 residues long. The CDR3 region has the DNA TGTGCCAGCTCACCACCGTCAGGGTCAGAGACCCAGTACTTC. Its translation is CASSPPSGSETQYF.

V is TRBV5-1 and J is TRBJ2-1; no reliable D call. V was pared by 0 bases and J by 9 bases, with 13 bases between. The CDR3 is 14 amino acids. Germline assignment: CDR1 SGHRS and CDR2 YFSETQ. The DNA for the CDR3 is TGCGCCAGCAGCTTGGGTTCGAGTACCGGTGAGCAGTTCTTC. Protein: CASSLGSSTGEQFF.

The chain couples TRBV9 to TRBJ2-1; maybe TRBD1 (6 bases). Germline-derived CDR1 and CDR2 are SGDLS and YYNGEE. V lost 0 bases, J lost 4 bases, and 11 bases lay in between. This CDR3 comprises 15 residues. Here the CDR3 DNA reads TGTGCCAGCAGCGTAGAGACAGGACATTACAATGAGCAGTTCTTC. As protein: CASSVETGHYNEQFF. The complete variable domain, with remaining parts taken from reference TRBV9 and TRBJ2-1, reads DSGVTQTPKHLITATGQRVTLRCSPRSGDLSVYWYQQSLDQGLQFLIQYYNGEERAKGNILERFSAQQFPDLHSELNLSSLELGDSALYFCASSVETGHYNEQFFGPGTRLTVL.

This chain links TRBV28 with TRBJ1-3, with D maybe TRBD1 (6 bases). In germline, CDR1 is MDHEN, CDR2 SYDVKM. This CDR3 is built from 15 residues. The ends were cut back, 2 bases at V and 2 bases at J, with 10 bases in the middle. CDR3 in amino acids: CASSLTGLAGNTIYF. CDR3 nucleotide sequence: TGTGCCAGCAGTTTAACAGGGTTAGCTGGAAACACCATATATTTT. Full variable domain (outside the CDR3, taken from reference TRBV28 and TRBJ1-3): DVKVTQSSRYLVKRTGEKVFLECVQDMDHENMFWYRQDPGLGLRLIYFSYDVKMKEKGDIPEGYSVSREKKERFSLILESASTNQTSMYLCASSLTGLAGNTIYFGEGSWLTVV.

The chain has TRBV7-2 and TRBJ2-2; D might be TRBD2 (5 bases). V was pared by 5 bases and J by 5 bases, with 9 bases between. CDR3 size: 13 residues. Germline V CDR1 and CDR2: SGHTA, FQGNSA. The CDR3 sequence is CASSERRTGELFF. CDR3 nucleotides: TGTGCCAGCAGCGAGAGGAGGACCGGGGAGCTGTTTTTT.

The chain carries TRBV18 and TRBJ1-1; D call uncertain. This CDR3 has 14 amino acids. Deletions cut 3 bases from V and 4 bases from J, with 12 bases between. CDR1 and CDR2 (germline): KGHSH, LQKENI. Written as DNA, the CDR3 is TGTGCCAGCTCACCGTTCGGGGAGGGCACTGAAGCTTTCTTT. Translation gives CASSPFGEGTEAFF. Filled out from reference TRBV18 and TRBJ1-1, the complete variable domain reads NAGVMQNPRHLVRRRGQEARLRCSPMKGHSHVYWYRQLPEEGLKFMVYLQKENIIDESGMPKERFSAEFPKEGPSILRIQQVVRGDSAAYFCASSPFGEGTEAFFGQGTRLTVV.

The chain couples TRBV19 to TRBJ2-4; 8 bases are a match to TRBD1. V shed 6 bases, J shed 7 bases, and the junction held 11 bases outside the gene matches. CDR1 is LNHDA, CDR2 SQIVND, per germline (reference sequence). The CDR3 extends over 15 amino acids. The DNA for the CDR3 is TGTGCCAGTAGGTCACCGCCGGACAGGGCGAACATTCAGTACTTC. Translated: CASRSPPDRANIQYF.

The chain links TRBV5-5 to TRBJ2-1; no clear D. Between the trimmed V and J ends, which lost 0 bases and 3 bases, there was a span of 7 bases. Germline V gene lookup returns CDR1 SGHKS and CDR2 YYEKEE (reference sequence). The length of the CDR3 is 14 residues. The CDR3 region is CASSLAGNYNEQFF. DNA for the CDR3: TGTGCCAGCAGCTTGGCGGGCAACTACAATGAGCAGTTCTTC.

This sequence joins TRBV5-1 and TRBJ1-5; 7 bases line up with TRBD1. V lost 0 bases to trimming and J lost 4 bases; unmatched junction nucleotides: 4. There are 15 residues in the CDR3. The V gene's germline CDR1 is SGHRS and CDR2 YFSETQ. CDR3 residues: CASSLGGQENQPQHF. The CDR3 DNA reads as TGCGCCAGCAGCTTGGGCGGACAGGAAAATCAGCCCCAGCATTTT.

This clone was observed a few times. The rearrangement uses TRBV30 and TRBJ1-1; TRBD1 is a possible D gene (5 bases). From germline, CDR1 is GTSNPN and CDR2 SVGIG (reference sequence). The CDR3 contains 12 residues. Trimming pared 7 bases from V and 3 bases from J, leaving 12 bases between. The CDR3, as DNA: TGTGCCTCCGTGGGACTTTACACTGAAGCTTTCTTT. Translation: CASVGLYTEAFF.

The chain carries TRBV19 and TRBJ2-2, with 11 bases lining up with TRBD2. The CDR3 loop spans 16 amino acids. Germline V lookup: CDR1 LNHDA, CDR2 SQIVND (reference sequence). V lost 2 bases and J lost 8; bases outside the gene matches: 7. CDR3 loop: CASSIIAGGPEGELFF. The CDR3 nucleotides read TGTGCCAGTAGTATAATAGCGGGAGGGCCTGAAGGGGAGCTGTTTTTT.

This rearrangement joins TRBV27 to TRBJ1-2; TRBD1 matches at 7 bases. Germline CDR1 reads MNHEY; CDR2 reads SMNVEV (reference sequence). This CDR3 region has 15 residues. V dropped 2 bases and J dropped 4; count of bases not matched to a gene: 7. CDR3 sequence reads: CASSLDRESIYGYTF. The CDR3 DNA follows: TGTGCCAGCAGTTTAGACAGGGAGAGTATCTATGGCTACACCTTC.

This rearrangement joins TRBV7-2 to TRBJ2-1; 9 nucleotides line up with TRBD2. V shed 1 base, J shed 7 bases, and the junction held 5 bases outside the gene matches. This CDR3 comprises 15 residues. The germline V gene encodes CDR1 SGHTA and CDR2 FQGNSA. The CDR3 nucleotides are TGTGCCAGCAGCTTAGGTGCGGGAGGGGGTAATGAGCAGTTCTTC. It encodes CASSLGAGGGNEQFF.